This T cell receptor (beta chain) originates from a study of blood T cell repertoires in COVID-19. Study background: Samples of COVID-19 (acute and convalescent) were obtained from the United States, Italy and Spain. T cells, B-cell-depleted T cells, or PBMCs supplied cDNA or gDNA.

In the original processing: For nucleated cells, counts were estimated from reference gene primer amplification. The protocol was immunoSEQ multiplex PCR, while the TCRdb copy is restricted to in-frame clones and leaves out a portion. From that table come the V and J calls and clone size; the DNA was used to work out D and trimming. The sample lists some 530,000 clones, roughly 88% seen once, with approximately 3% in the top ten. Per germline, CDR1 SGHTS and CDR2 YDEGEE. CDR3 length equals 14 residues. The junction had 4 bases not matched to a gene; V was cut back by 2 bases and J by 4 bases. The sample consisted of peripheral blood. The origin of this receptor is a human donor in a cohort sampled during active COVID-19. V is TRBV5-8 and J is TRBJ2-7; 9 bases fit TRBD1. The CDR3 sequence is CASSFAGTGYEQYF. CDR3 coding DNA: TGTGCCAGCAGCTTTGCGGGGACAGGGTACGAGCAGTACTTC.